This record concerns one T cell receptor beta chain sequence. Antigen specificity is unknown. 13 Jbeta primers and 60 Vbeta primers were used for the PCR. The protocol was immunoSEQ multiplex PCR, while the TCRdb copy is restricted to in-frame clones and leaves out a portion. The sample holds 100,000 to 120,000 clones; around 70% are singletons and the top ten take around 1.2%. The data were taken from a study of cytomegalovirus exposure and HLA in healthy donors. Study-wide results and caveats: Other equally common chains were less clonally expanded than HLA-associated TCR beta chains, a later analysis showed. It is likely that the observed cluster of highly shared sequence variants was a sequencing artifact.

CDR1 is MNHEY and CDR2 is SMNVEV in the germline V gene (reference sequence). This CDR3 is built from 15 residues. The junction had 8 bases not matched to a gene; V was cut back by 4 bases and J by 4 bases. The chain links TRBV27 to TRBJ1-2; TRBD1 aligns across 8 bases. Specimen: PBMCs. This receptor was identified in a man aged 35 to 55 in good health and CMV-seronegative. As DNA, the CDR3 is TGTGCCAGCAGTTCTCGGACAGGGACAGTCTATGGCTACACCTTC. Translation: CASSSRTGTVYGYTF.